This TCR beta chain was identified during a study of tumor-infiltrating lymphocytes in primary liver carcinoma. The CDR3 sequence is 14 residues long. Germline V gives CDR1 WSHSY, CDR2 SAAADI. Extraction of RNA together with DNA used about 17-31 mg of unsorted bulk tissue. Resecting the tumor surgically was how the patients' primary liver carcinoma was treated. TCR beta cDNA came from roughly 0.45 ug total RNA, primed with a constant-region primer. What produced the TCR beta libraries was three nested multiplex PCR rounds using slightly modified ARM-PCR. The first two PCR rounds, around 10 cycles each, used TRBV1-TRBV30 forward primers and a C-beta reverse primer. MiXCR was run by TCRdb on the multiplex PCR reads, yielding one entry per CDR3 protein. The sample includes 75,000 or so distinct CDR3 sequences, roughly three quarters of them seen just once.

This TCR was sampled from a man in his forties or fifties with primary liver carcinoma and hepatitis B virus infection. The chain recombines TRBV10-2 with TRBJ2-1; the match to TRBD2 covers 7 bases. The sample taken for sequencing was liver tumor tissue from sampling region 4. The subset was: tumor region T4, right-lateral pole. Here the CDR3 DNA reads TGCATCAGCACTGGAACTAGCGACTACAATGAGCAGTTCTTC. Translation gives CISTGTSDYNEQFF.